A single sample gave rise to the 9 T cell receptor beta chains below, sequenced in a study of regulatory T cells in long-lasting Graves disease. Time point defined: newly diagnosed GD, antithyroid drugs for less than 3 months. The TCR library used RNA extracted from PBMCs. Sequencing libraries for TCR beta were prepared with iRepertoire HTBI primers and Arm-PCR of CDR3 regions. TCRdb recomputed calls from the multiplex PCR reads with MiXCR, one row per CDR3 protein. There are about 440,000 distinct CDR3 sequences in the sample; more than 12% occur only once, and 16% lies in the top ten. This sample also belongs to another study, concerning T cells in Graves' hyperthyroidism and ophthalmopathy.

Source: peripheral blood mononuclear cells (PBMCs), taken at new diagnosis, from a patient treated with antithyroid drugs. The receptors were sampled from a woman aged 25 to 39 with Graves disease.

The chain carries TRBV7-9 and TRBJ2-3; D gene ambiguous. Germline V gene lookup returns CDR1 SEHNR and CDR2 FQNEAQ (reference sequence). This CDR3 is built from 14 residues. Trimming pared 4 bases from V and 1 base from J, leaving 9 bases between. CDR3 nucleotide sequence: TGTGCCAGCAGCTCAAACCCACGCACAGATACGCAGTATTTT. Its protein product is CASSSNPRTDTQYF.

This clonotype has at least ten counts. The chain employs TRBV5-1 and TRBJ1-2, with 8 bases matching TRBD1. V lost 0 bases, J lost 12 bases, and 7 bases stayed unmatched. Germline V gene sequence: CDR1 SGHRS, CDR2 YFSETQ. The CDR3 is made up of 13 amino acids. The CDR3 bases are TGCGCCAGCAGCTTGGCCCCGGACAGGGACCACACCTTC. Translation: CASSLAPDRDHTF. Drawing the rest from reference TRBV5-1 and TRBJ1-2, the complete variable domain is KAGVTQTPRYLIKTRGQQVTLSCSPISGHRSVSWYQQTPGQGLQFLFEYFSETQRNKGNFPGRFSGRQFSNSRSEMNVSTLELGDSALYLCASSLAPDRDHTFGSGTRLTVV.

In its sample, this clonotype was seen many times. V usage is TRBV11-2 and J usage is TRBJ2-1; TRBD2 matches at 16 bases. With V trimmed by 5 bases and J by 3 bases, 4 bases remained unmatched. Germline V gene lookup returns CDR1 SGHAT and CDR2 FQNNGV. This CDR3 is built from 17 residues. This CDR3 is CASSPGTSGRDYNEQFF. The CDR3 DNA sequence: TGTGCCAGCAGCCCCGGGACTAGCGGGAGGGACTACAATGAGCAGTTCTTC.

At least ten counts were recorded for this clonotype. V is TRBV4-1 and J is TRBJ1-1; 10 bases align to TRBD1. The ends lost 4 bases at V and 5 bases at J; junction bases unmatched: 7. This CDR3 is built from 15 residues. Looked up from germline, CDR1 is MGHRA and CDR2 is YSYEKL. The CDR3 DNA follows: TGCGCCAGCAGCCCGGGACAGGGGACGTGGACTGAAGCTTTCTTT. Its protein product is CASSPGQGTWTEAFF.

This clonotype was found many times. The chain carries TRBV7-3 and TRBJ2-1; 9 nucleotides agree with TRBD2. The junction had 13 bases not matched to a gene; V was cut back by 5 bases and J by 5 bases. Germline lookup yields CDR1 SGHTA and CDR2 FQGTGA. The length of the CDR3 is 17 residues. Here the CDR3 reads CASSPNPASGDNNEQFF. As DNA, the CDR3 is TGTGCCAGCAGCCCTAATCCCGCTAGCGGGGATAACAATGAGCAGTTCTTC.

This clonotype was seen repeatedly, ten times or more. The CDR3 spells CASSQVAGFYEQYF. As DNA, the CDR3 is TGCGCCAGCAGCCAAGTAGCAGGGTTCTACGAGCAGTACTTC. V and J are TRBV4-1 and TRBJ2-7; a possible D gene is TRBD1 (5 bases). CDR1 is MGHRA, CDR2 YSYEKL, per germline. The length of the CDR3 is 14 residues. Trimming cost V 1 base and J 3 bases, with 10 bases left between them.

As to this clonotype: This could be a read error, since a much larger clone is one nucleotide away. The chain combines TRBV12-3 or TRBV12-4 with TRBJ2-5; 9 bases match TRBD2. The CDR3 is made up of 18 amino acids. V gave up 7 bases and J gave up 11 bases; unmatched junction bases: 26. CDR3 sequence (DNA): TGTGCCAGCACCCTTGGGCTAGCGGGATTTAGCTCCTACAATGAGCAGTACTTC. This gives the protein CASTLGLAGFSSYNEQYF.

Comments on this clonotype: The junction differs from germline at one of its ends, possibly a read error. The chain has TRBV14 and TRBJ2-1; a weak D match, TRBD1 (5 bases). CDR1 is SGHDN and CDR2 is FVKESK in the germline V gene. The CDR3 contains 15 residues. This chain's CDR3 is CASSQDSRAHNEQLF. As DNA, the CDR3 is TGTGCCAGCAGCCAAGATTCCAGGGCCCACAATGAGCAGCTCTTC.

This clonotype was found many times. CDR3: CASSQDAGGRWYF. CDR3 DNA sequence: TGTGCCAGCAGCCAAGATGCTGGCGGGAGGTGGTATTTT. The chain recombines TRBV3-1 with TRBJ2-3, with 8 bases lining up with TRBD2. Trimming cost V 0 bases and J 14 bases; bases outside gene matches: 7. The CDR3 extends over 13 amino acids. Germline values: CDR1 LGHDT, CDR2 YNNKEL (reference sequence).